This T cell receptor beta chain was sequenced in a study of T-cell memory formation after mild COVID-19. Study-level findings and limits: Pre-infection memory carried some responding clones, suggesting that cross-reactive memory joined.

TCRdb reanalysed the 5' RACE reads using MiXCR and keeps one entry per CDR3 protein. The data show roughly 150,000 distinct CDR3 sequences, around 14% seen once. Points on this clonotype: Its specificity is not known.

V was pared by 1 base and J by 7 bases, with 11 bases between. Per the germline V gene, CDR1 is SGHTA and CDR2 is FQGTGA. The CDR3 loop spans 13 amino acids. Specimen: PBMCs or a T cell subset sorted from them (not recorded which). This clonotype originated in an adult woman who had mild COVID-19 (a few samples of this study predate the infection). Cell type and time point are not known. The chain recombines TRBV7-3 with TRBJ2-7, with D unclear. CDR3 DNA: TGTGCCAGCAGCTTAAACAGCCTCGGGGAGCAGTACTTC. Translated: CASSLNSLGEQYF. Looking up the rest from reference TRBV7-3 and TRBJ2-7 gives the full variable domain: GAGVSQTPSNKVTEKGKYVELRCDPISGHTALYWYRQSLGQGPEFLIYFQGTGAADDSGLPNDRFFAVRPEGSVSTLKIQRTERGDSAVYLCASSLNSLGEQYFGPGTRLTVT.